Described below is a single T cell receptor beta chain sequence and its context. Its antigen specificity is not known. The sample holds no much larger clone one base away, and base qualities are not on file. Library generation was performed with 5' RACE. Data came from an Illumina HiSeq 2000. A universal primer binding site was added through template switching, and the final cDNA carried a unique molecular identifier so that TCR cDNA molecules could be counted accurately. Specific primers in the conserved constant-segment region were used to synthesize first-strand cDNA for the TCR alpha and beta chains. To control for contamination, every cDNA library carried two barcodes: a SMART-Mk sample barcode plus Illumina barcodes. TruSeq adapter sequences and Illumina sample barcodes were added in two successive PCR steps. TCR alpha and beta cDNA libraries were sequenced on the Illumina HiSeq platform with custom primers. The paper's data handling went like this. MiGEC was used to process raw reads and extract unique molecular identifiers, and MiXCR was used to find CDR3 positions. Recombination models were inferred per individual with the repgenHMM and IGoR tools using an EM algorithm. Shared clonotype analysis was performed with the tcR package in R, normalizing sharing by the product of cloneset sizes. To study raw recombination free of thymic and clonal selection effects, out-of-frame nonproductive sequences were analyzed. TCRdb trimmed the raw reads at Q25, called clones with MiXCR and kept productive beta chains. Duplicate CDR3 protein sequences are folded into a single record with the most common DNA and genes. The V and J calls here are based on TCRdb, not the publication. This sample holds approximately 220,000 distinct CDR3 sequences; around a tenth were observed only once. The top ten clones comprise over 4.5% of the sample.

The data belong to a study of identical twins (dated by TCRdb to between 2015 and 2016). About the full investigation: To test whether fetal clonotypes persist, the study used deep sequencing on TCR alpha and beta repertoires from monozygotic twins, unrelated adults of various ages, and cord blood. To rule out contamination, replicate twin experiments were performed at different times with different library preparation protocols.

There are 15 amino acids in the CDR3, from cysteine to phenylalanine inclusive. Only the CDR3 DNA is retained, 45 bases long and in frame from the first base. Trimming accounts for 3 bases at V and 5 bases at J, while the number of junction bases matched to no gene is 5. The germline V gene (reference sequence) yields LNHDA for CDR1 and SQIVND for CDR2. Every donor in the study was a healthy Caucasian. Miltenyi CD45RO+ enrichment and human naive T-cell isolation kits were used to isolate memory (CD45RO+) and naive T cells from PBMC. What the research found in general, with its limitations: In beta out-of-frame sequences, excess twin sharing was weaker, because having fewer shared sequences lowered the signal-to-noise ratio. Invariant T cells such as MAIT and iNKT could partly confound zero-insertion analyses, although diverse VJ usage argued against such confounding for most clonotypes. Compared with coincidental sharing between unrelated individuals, out-of-frame TCR alpha sequences shared between twins had an excess of sequences with low generation probability. Because the same donors could not be followed over many years, the conclusions relied on cross-sectional statistical analysis. Fewer insertions were carried by abundant cord blood beta clonotypes, a similar but weaker trend appeared in young adult naive repertoires, and no such trend appeared in memory repertoires. Recombination models systematically underestimated out-of-frame TCR alpha sharing in monozygotic twins but agreed with sharing between unrelated individuals.

The sequence joins TRBV19 to TRBJ1-5, and 9 bases in between align with TRBD1. This receptor was identified in a woman under 30 in good health. Material: memory (CD45RO+) T cells sorted from blood. Explained via the paper, the cell subset or site label denotes: CD45RO+ enriched T cells. The DNA sequence reads TGTGCCAGTAGTATTCGGACAGGGGTGGATCAGCCCCAGCATTTT. Its translation is CASSIRTGVDQPQHF.